This T cell receptor (beta chain) came from a study of spatial heterogeneity in lung cancer. General observations from the study: Tumor mutation counts were tracked by expanded intratumoral alpha and beta TCR counts.

TCRdb reanalysed the 5' RACE reads using MiXCR and keeps one entry per CDR3 protein. Among several thousand distinct CDR3 sequences, over 12% were seen once, and the ten largest hold 20% to 25%. Time point meaning: sample taken at primary tumor resection. Turning to this clonotype: The antigen is not known.

The CDR3 is made up of 14 amino acids. Per germline, CDR1 SGHTA and CDR2 FQGNSA. V gave up 5 bases and J gave up 8 bases, with 18 bases separating them. The receptor was isolated from a female donor with early-stage non-small cell lung cancer. The sample in question was lung tumor tissue, obtained at surgery. J is TRBJ1-2 and V is TRBV7-2; D gene unclear. The CDR3 reads CASSLRTITGGYTF. CDR3 nucleotide sequence: TGTGCCAGCAGCCTAAGGACCATAACGGGAGGCTACACCTTC.